Presented here are 28 T cell receptor beta chains from one specimen sequenced in a study of cytomegalovirus exposure and HLA in healthy donors. PCR used 60 Vbeta primers and 13 Jbeta primers. Clones were sequenced by immunoSEQ multiplex PCR, and TCRdb holds only the in-frame ones, with some missing. The profile shows over 75,000 clones, around 59% of them singletons. The sequencing sample was made of PBMCs. Receptors were obtained from a human donor in good health.

In DNA form, the CDR3 reads TGTGCCTGGACCAACTCAGGGAGGGAGACCCAGTACTTC. This sequence encodes CAWTNSGRETQYF. V and J are TRBV30 and TRBJ2-5; perhaps TRBD2 as D (6 bases). V lost 4 bases and J 5 bases, leaving 14 bases between the germline ends. Germline CDR1 is GTSNPN and CDR2 is SVGIG (reference sequence). The CDR3 runs 13 residues.

J is TRBJ1-5 and V is TRBV2; 8 bases fit TRBD1. This CDR3 comprises 13 residues. In germline, CDR1 is SNHLY, CDR2 FYNNEI. J was trimmed by 5 bases and V by 6 bases; bases with no gene match: 3. CDR3 DNA sequence: TGTGCCAGCAGAGGACAGGGCTATCAGCCCCAGCATTTT. It is translated as CASRGQGYQPQHF. The full variable domain, in which reference TRBV2 and TRBJ1-5 provide the parts outside the CDR3, is EPEVTQTPSHQVTQMGQEVILRCVPISNHLYFYWYRQILGQKVEFLVSFYNNEISEKSEIFDDQFSVERPDGSNFTLKIRSTKLEDSAMYFCASRGQGYQPQHFGDGTRLSIL.

This clone was recorded once. The genes are TRBV9 and TRBJ1-3, with 9 bases matching TRBD1. CDR1 SGDLS and CDR2 YYNGEE come from the germline V gene. This CDR3 comprises 16 residues. The V segment lost 3 bases and the J segment 0 bases; nucleotides outside the gene matches: 4. The CDR3, as DNA: TGTGCCAGCAGCGGTTTGGGACAGGGCTCTGGAAACACCATATATTTT. Its translation: CASSGLGQGSGNTIYF.

This clone was recorded a few times. V gene TRBV18 combines with J gene TRBJ1-1; D call uncertain. V was cut by 1 base and J by 4 bases, with 22 bases left in between. Germline CDR1 KGHSH, CDR2 LQKENI. The CDR3 has 18 residues. The CDR3 nucleotides read TGTGCCAGCTCACCACGGAGCTGGGGAAGAGGAGGCGCCACTGAAGCTTTCTTT. Protein sequence: CASSPRSWGRGGATEAFF.

The rearrangement links TRBV11-3 to TRBJ2-7, with 7 nucleotides matching TRBD1. The CDR3 is made up of 15 amino acids. Germline CDR1 and CDR2: SGHNT and YENEEA. V lost 1 base, J lost 2 bases, and 5 bases stayed unmatched. The CDR3 loop reads CASSLGQGNTYEQYF. In nucleotides, the CDR3 is TGTGCCAGCAGCTTAGGACAGGGCAACACCTACGAGCAGTACTTC.

The CDR3 reads CASSLGLAGSSSYEQYF. For the CDR3, the DNA is TGTGCCAGCAGCTTAGGACTAGCGGGCTCAAGCTCCTACGAGCAGTACTTC. The chain is built from TRBV7-2 and TRBJ2-5, with TRBD2 matching over 10 bases. The J call may be in error: the DNA end matches TRBJ2-7 better. The germline gives CDR1 SGHTA, CDR2 FQGNSA. This CDR3 has 17 residues.

This clone was counted between two and nine times. The chain carries TRBV5-1 and TRBJ2-3; D ambiguous. Trimming cost V 5 bases and J 2 bases, with 9 bases left between them. Per germline, CDR1 SGHRS and CDR2 YFSETQ. The CDR3 spans 13 residues. Here the CDR3 reads CASSDSITDTQYF. CDR3 DNA: TGCGCCAGCAGTGACTCCATCACAGATACGCAGTATTTT.

The DNA for the CDR3 is TGCGCCAGCAGTCGAATCTCTCCGGGACAGGGGTACACCGGGGAGCTGTTTTTT. This codes for CASSRISPGQGYTGELFF. The chain couples TRBV5-1 to TRBJ2-2; 10 nucleotides line up with TRBD1. Trimming cost V 5 bases and J 3 bases; bases outside gene matches: 13. The CDR3 sequence is 18 residues long. Germline CDR1 SGHRS, CDR2 YFSETQ.

The rearrangement links TRBV6-5 to TRBJ1-1; 10 bases fit TRBD1. The CDR3 contains 15 residues. J lost 3 bases, V lost 5 bases, and 6 bases had no gene match. CDR1 is MNHEY, CDR2 SVGAGI, per germline. CDR3 sequence reads: CASSRRTGGHTEAFF. The CDR3 DNA reads as TGTGCCAGCAGTCGACGGACAGGGGGGCACACTGAAGCTTTCTTT.

This chain links TRBV25-1 with TRBJ2-2; D possibly corresponds to TRBD1 (6 bases). With 10 bases removed from V and 0 bases from J, the gap between germline ends came to 15 bases. The CDR3 covers 15 residues. The germline V gene has CDR1 MGHDK and CDR2 SYGVNS. The CDR3 DNA is TGTGCCACCTCCCGACAGGTCGCGAACACCGGGGAGCTGTTTTTT. This translates into CATSRQVANTGELFF.

The V gene is TRBV6-5, the J gene TRBJ1-2; no clear D gene. Germline CDR1 reads MNHEY; CDR2 reads SVGAGI. V gave up 5 bases and J gave up 4 bases, with 14 bases separating them. The CDR3 covers 14 residues. The CDR3 DNA is TGTGCCAGCAGTGAAAGGCGGGGAGTCTATGGCTACACCTTC. Translated: CASSERRGVYGYTF.

The rearrangement links TRBV5-1 to TRBJ2-7, with 15 bases fitting TRBD2. Germline V gives CDR1 SGHRS, CDR2 YFSETQ. V shed 4 bases, J shed 1 base, and the junction held 6 bases outside the gene matches. The length of the CDR3 is 17 residues. The CDR3 DNA is TGCGCCAGCAGCCGGTCCGGGACTAGCGGGGGGTCCTACGAGCAGTACTTC. Translating gives CASSRSGTSGGSYEQYF.

J is TRBJ2-4 and V is TRBV7-2; weak D call: TRBD1 (6 bases). This CDR3 has 14 amino acids. Germline V gene sequence: CDR1 SGHTA, CDR2 FQGNSA. Trimming stripped 4 bases from V and 7 bases from J, with 14 bases between. The CDR3 DNA follows: TGTGCCAGCAGCTCGCAGGGGCCATCCAACATTCAGTACTTC. It encodes CASSSQGPSNIQYF.

This chain uses TRBV9 with TRBJ1-1, with a weak D call TRBD1 (6 bases). Looked up from germline, CDR1 is SGDLS and CDR2 is YYNGEE. The CDR3 spans 16 residues. The V and J ends lost 0 bases and 0 bases respectively, with 12 bases between them. CDR3: CASSVATGHLNTEAFF. The CDR3 nucleotides are TGTGCCAGCAGCGTAGCTACGGGACACCTGAACACTGAAGCTTTCTTT.

The chain has TRBV2 and TRBJ2-1; D perhaps matches TRBD2 (6 bases). Germline V gives CDR1 SNHLY, CDR2 FYNNEI. The CDR3 extends over 13 amino acids. V lost 3 bases, J lost 9 bases, and 12 bases lay in between. The CDR3 DNA reads as TGTGCCAGCAGTGAGGCGAAGGGAGGTGAGCAGTTCTTC. Translating gives CASSEAKGGEQFF.

J is TRBJ2-5 and V is TRBV18; 8 bases line up with TRBD1. The J call may be incorrect, as the DNA end agrees better with TRBJ2-7. This CDR3 contains 14 residues. Germline assignment: CDR1 KGHSH and CDR2 LQKENI. This chain's CDR3 is CASSPQTGVYEQYF. CDR3 nucleotide sequence: TGTGCCAGCTCACCACAGACAGGGGTCTACGAGCAGTACTTC.

The V and J genes are TRBV14 and TRBJ1-2, with D perhaps TRBD1 (6 bases). The V and J ends lost 6 bases and 5 bases respectively, with 13 bases between them. The V gene's germline CDR1 is SGHDN and CDR2 FVKESK. The CDR3 is 13 residues long. The CDR3 here is CASSPDRRYGYTF. The CDR3 coding sequence is TGTGCCAGCAGTCCCGACAGGAGATATGGCTACACCTTC.

V usage is TRBV19 and J usage is TRBJ1-5; TRBD1 is a possible D gene (6 bases). Germline values: CDR1 LNHDA, CDR2 SQIVND (reference sequence). V gave up 2 bases and J gave up 7 bases, with 18 bases separating them. The CDR3 runs to 16 residues. CDR3 sequence reads: CASSIRIILQGQPQHF. The DNA of the CDR3 is TGTGCCAGTAGTATACGAATAATATTACAGGGACAGCCCCAGCATTTT. The full variable domain, rest sourced from reference TRBV19 and TRBJ1-5, is DGGITQSPKYLFRKEGQNVTLSCEQNLNHDAMYWYRQDPGQGLRLIYYSQIVNDFQKGDIAEGYSVSREKKESFPLTVTSAQKNPTAFYLCASSIRIILQGQPQHFGDGTRLSIL.

This clone was detected only a few times. This chain joins TRBV5-4 and TRBJ1-4; TRBD1 matches at 7 bases. The V gene's germline CDR1 is SGHNT and CDR2 YYREEE (reference sequence). The CDR3 covers 15 residues. After removal of 3 bases from V and 3 bases from J, the junction contained 5 bases not matched to a gene. CDR3 sequence reads: CASSSDRVANEKLFF. In DNA, the CDR3 is TGTGCCAGCAGCTCCGACAGGGTTGCTAATGAAAAACTGTTTTTT.

The gene calls are TRBV7-2 and TRBJ2-7; 11 nucleotides agree with TRBD2. Germline CDR1 reads SGHTA; CDR2 reads FQGNSA. Trimming cost V 4 bases and J 3 bases; bases outside gene matches: 2. CDR3 size: 14 residues. CDR3 sequence: CASSSTSGIYEQYF. Here the CDR3 DNA reads TGTGCCAGCAGCTCGACTAGCGGGATCTACGAGCAGTACTTC.

The rearrangement links TRBV4-1 to TRBJ2-1; 13 nucleotides line up with TRBD2. V shed 6 bases and J 5 bases; nucleotides not matched to a gene: 4. The CDR3 spans 15 residues. Germline CDR1 and CDR2: MGHRA and YSYEKL. The CDR3 reads CASRFGLAGDNEQFF. The CDR3 DNA is TGCGCCAGCAGATTCGGACTAGCGGGGGACAATGAGCAGTTCTTC.

This sequence joins TRBV5-1 and TRBJ1-1; 7 nucleotides agree with TRBD1. V dropped 5 bases and J dropped 7; count of bases not matched to a gene: 8. The CDR3 spans 13 residues. Germline CDR1 reads SGHRS; CDR2 reads YFSETQ. CDR3 DNA sequence: TGCGCCAGCAGTTCCAAACGGGACAGTGAAGCTTTCTTT. It yields the protein CASSSKRDSEAFF.

J is TRBJ2-3 and V is TRBV30; D gene unclear. The CDR3 contains 14 residues. Germline-derived CDR1 and CDR2 are GTSNPN and SVGIG (reference sequence). Trimming pared 0 bases from V and 6 bases from J, leaving 13 bases between. CDR3 bases: TGTGCCTGGAGTGTACGAACGGTGCGGGATACGCAGTATTTT. It is translated as CAWSVRTVRDTQYF. Complete variable domain (other parts from reference TRBV30 and TRBJ2-3): SQTIHQWPATLVQPVGSPLSLECTVEGTSNPNLYWYRQAAGRGLQLLFYSVGIGQISSEVPQNLSASRPQDRQFILSSKKLLLSDSGFYLCAWSVRTVRDTQYFGPGTRLTVL.

The chain couples TRBV25-1 to TRBJ2-7, with TRBD1 as a possible D gene (6 bases). Trimming removed 5 bases from V and 5 bases from J, with 13 bases in between. The CDR3 is 13 residues long. Germline V gene data show CDR1 as MGHDK and CDR2 as SYGVNS. The CDR3 nucleotides are TGTGCCAGCAGTCGTCAGGGGCCCGACGAGCAGTACTTC. It encodes CASSRQGPDEQYF.

This clone appeared a few times. The rearrangement joins TRBV7-6 to TRBJ1-5; D is uncertain. The CDR3 has 13 residues. The ends were cut back, 5 bases at V and 5 bases at J, with 10 bases in the middle. CDR1 is SGHVS and CDR2 is FNYEAQ in the germline V gene. Here the CDR3 DNA reads TGTGCCAGCAGCCATGACACCTATCAGCCCCAGCATTTT. Amino acids: CASSHDTYQPQHF.

CDR3 DNA sequence: TGTGCCAGTAGTTCCTTACTAGCTCCTAGCACAGATACGCAGTATTTT. Protein sequence: CASSSLLAPSTDTQYF. J is TRBJ2-3 and V is TRBV19; the D gene is possibly TRBD2 (6 bases). Trimming stripped 5 bases from V and 0 bases from J, with 15 bases between. In germline, CDR1 is LNHDA, CDR2 SQIVND (reference sequence). The CDR3 is 16 residues long.

Regarding this clone: This sample also contains other DNA sequences that code for the same CDR3. This chain links TRBV19 with TRBJ1-5; 9 bases map to TRBD1. The CDR3 sequence is 14 residues long. Looked up from germline, CDR1 is LNHDA and CDR2 is SQIVND (reference sequence). The V and J ends lost 5 bases and 4 bases, in that order; junction bases with no gene match: 3. The DNA of the CDR3 is TGTGCCAGTAGTCTGGGACAGGGAAATCAGCCCCAGCATTTT. It codes for CASSLGQGNQPQHF.

This chain connects TRBV14 to TRBJ2-7; TRBD2 is a possible D gene (5 bases). Germline CDR1 is SGHDN and CDR2 is FVKESK. The germline V and J ends were trimmed by 0 bases and 5 bases, with 14 bases remaining between them. This CDR3 has 15 residues. CDR3 DNA: TGTGCCAGCAGCCAAGAATTTGGTCTACTAGACGAGCAGTACTTC. Protein: CASSQEFGLLDEQYF.